These 4 T cell receptor beta chains were sequenced from one sample in a study of Ad26.COV2.S vaccination and SARS-CoV-2 variants. The assay was immunoSEQ multiplex PCR, and TCRdb's table has in-frame clones only and misses some. The table has about 350,000 clones, about 91% seen once. This specimen was peripheral blood, taken after recovery from COVID-19. These receptors were obtained from a human donor who had recovered from COVID-19.

The chain employs TRBV24-1 and TRBJ2-3; the D gene is possibly TRBD2 (6 bases). V was shortened by 5 bases and J by 1 base, with 12 bases between the two germline ends. Germline CDR1 is KGHDR and CDR2 is SFDVKD. CDR3 length: 15 residues. Here the CDR3 reads CATSVGGGGTDTQYF. In DNA, the CDR3 is TGTGCCACCAGTGTCGGGGGAGGAGGCACAGATACGCAGTATTTT.

V gene TRBV7-2 combines with J gene TRBJ1-2; TRBD1 matches at 10 bases. The V gene's germline CDR1 is SGHTA and CDR2 FQGNSA. The V segment lost 7 bases and the J segment 2 bases; nucleotides outside the gene matches: 7. This CDR3 has 15 residues. This CDR3 is CASIEGTGANYGYTF. The CDR3 nucleotides are TGTGCCAGCATAGAGGGGACAGGGGCCAACTATGGCTACACCTTC.

The rearrangement links TRBV27 to TRBJ2-3; no clear D. With 3 bases removed from V and 4 bases from J, the gap between germline ends came to 8 bases. This CDR3 is built from 13 residues. Germline V lookup: CDR1 MNHEY, CDR2 SMNVEV (reference sequence). CDR3 loop: CASSLASPDTQYF. The CDR3 nucleotides read TGTGCCAGCAGTTTGGCTAGTCCAGATACGCAGTATTTT.

The V and J genes are TRBV7-6 and TRBJ1-5, with D perhaps matching TRBD1 (5 bases). Germline assignment: CDR1 SGHVS and CDR2 FNYEAQ. This CDR3 contains 20 residues. Trimming took 2 bases from V and 0 from J, leaving 23 bases between them. Written as DNA, the CDR3 is TGTGCCAGCAGCTTAAAATCGTCGAGGGGTCCGAGTTATAGCAATCAGCCCCAGCATTTT. It codes for CASSLKSSRGPSYSNQPQHF.